This TCR beta chain derives from a study of shared clonotypes between healthy human individuals. The CDR3 spans 14 residues. V gave up 3 bases and J gave up 4 bases; unmatched junction bases: 5. Germline CDR1 reads GTSNPN; CDR2 reads SVGIG (reference sequence). Study observations and caveats: Among non-shared clonotypes, generation probabilities were lower than among those shared by all four donors. Specimens sampled were limited to blood, with tissue repertoires likely differing.

Clones were read by immunoSEQ multiplex PCR, and TCRdb kept only the in-frame ones, dropping some. The sample shows 950,000 to 1,100,000 clones, approximately 80% of them seen only once. Worth noting for this clone: Its specificity is not known.

This chain uses TRBV30 with TRBJ1-5, with 8 bases that match TRBD1. Input material: memory CD4+ T cells from PBMCs. The subset here: CD45RA-negative fraction. The TCR sequence derives from a man aged 18 to 29 in good health. Some clones in this sample may be carry-over from other donors' samples. The CDR3 protein is CAWSGDRTNQPQHF. The CDR3 nucleotides read TGTGCCTGGAGCGGGGACAGGACAAATCAGCCCCAGCATTTT.